This entry lists 16 T cell receptor beta chains sequenced from one sample in a study of T cell responses to AZD1222 COVID-19 vaccine. Only in-frame clones appear in the TCRdb table, and some are missing; sequencing was by immunoSEQ multiplex PCR. The sample consists of around 140,000 clones, approximately 85% of them appearing once. The specimen was peripheral blood, collected 28 days after the second dose of the MenACWY control vaccine. These receptor sequences come from an adult who received the MenACWY meningococcal vaccine as a control.

The chain carries TRBV6-1 and TRBJ1-2, with TRBD1 matching over 7 bases. This CDR3 region has 16 residues. Germline lookup yields CDR1 MNHNS and CDR2 SASEGT. V lost 3 bases, J lost 8 bases, and 15 bases stayed unmatched. The CDR3 nucleotides are TGTGCCAGCAGTGAGAGAGGACAGGCCAGGTCCCAGGGCTACACCTTC. This gives the protein CASSERGQARSQGYTF.

V usage is TRBV29-1 and J usage is TRBJ1-2; 9 bases line up with TRBD1. The V segment lost 6 bases and the J segment 8 bases; nucleotides outside the gene matches: 4. CDR3 size: 11 residues. Germline V CDR1 and CDR2: SQVTM, ANQGSEA. The CDR3 DNA reads TGCAGCGTGGGGACAGGGTTCGGCTACACCTTC. Protein: CSVGTGFGYTF.

This clone was counted only a few times. The CDR3 region is CASSILAGILGYTF. Here the CDR3 DNA reads TGTGCCAGTAGTATTCTGGCAGGGATTCTCGGCTACACCTTC. V gene TRBV19 combines with J gene TRBJ1-2; D might be TRBD1 (5 bases). Germline CDR1 LNHDA, CDR2 SQIVND (reference sequence). Trimming removed 3 bases at V and 8 bases at J, with 16 bases between. The CDR3 has 14 amino acids.

The chain is built from TRBV5-1 and TRBJ2-5; TRBD2 matches at 7 bases. V was pared by 5 bases and J by 3 bases, with 7 bases of the junction left unmatched. Germline V gene data show CDR1 as SGHRS and CDR2 as YFSETQ. This CDR3 has 14 residues. CDR3 coding DNA: TGCGCCAGCAGTAAGGCCCTAGCGGAAGAGACCCAGTACTTC. It codes for CASSKALAEETQYF.

The chain has TRBV6-5 and TRBJ1-1; no definite D call. From germline, CDR1 is MNHEY and CDR2 SVGAGI. The V gene lost 7 bases and the J gene lost 7 bases, with 22 bases spanning the gap. This CDR3 contains 15 residues. CDR3 in amino acids: CASTLGGNGLHEAFF. The CDR3 bases are TGTGCCAGCACTCTTGGAGGGAACGGGTTGCATGAAGCTTTCTTT.

This rearrangement joins TRBV28 to TRBJ2-2; D ambiguous. Germline CDR1 MDHEN, CDR2 SYDVKM. The CDR3 loop spans 11 amino acids. Trimming pared 8 bases from V and 7 bases from J, leaving 8 bases between. The CDR3 coding sequence is TGTGCCAGCCTAGGGTTCGGGGAGCTGTTTTTT. This gives the protein CASLGFGELFF.

The chain carries TRBV2 and TRBJ2-7; D gene unclear. The CDR3 runs 16 residues. CDR1 and CDR2 (germline): SNHLY, FYNNEI. Trimming stripped 0 bases from V and 4 bases from J, with 16 bases between. The CDR3 DNA follows: TGTGCCAGCAGTGAAGCGCTTTTAAGGGTGGGATACGAGCAGTACGTC. Its protein product is CASSEALLRVGYEQYV.

The V and J genes are TRBV10-3 and TRBJ2-5, with TRBD1 identical over 9 bases. The CDR3 sequence is 13 residues long. The trim removed 5 bases at V and 5 bases at J, leaving 3 bases unmatched. CDR1 and CDR2 (germline): ENHRY, SYGVKD. The CDR3 protein is CAISTGGRETQYF. CDR3 coding DNA: TGTGCCATCAGTACAGGGGGCAGGGAGACCCAGTACTTC.

The rearrangement links TRBV2 to TRBJ1-6, with D perhaps matching TRBD1 (5 bases). CDR1 and CDR2 (germline): SNHLY, FYNNEI. The V end was cut by 2 bases, the J end by 6 bases, with 11 bases between. This CDR3 region has 15 residues. CDR3 in DNA: TGTGCCAGCAGTGAAAAGCGGGGGAGTAATTCACCCCTCCACTTT. Its translation: CASSEKRGSNSPLHF. The whole variable domain, remainder taken from reference TRBV2 and TRBJ1-6, is EPEVTQTPSHQVTQMGQEVILRCVPISNHLYFYWYRQILGQKVEFLVSFYNNEISEKSEIFDDQFSVERPDGSNFTLKIRSTKLEDSAMYFCASSEKRGSNSPLHFGNGTRLTVT.

The chain combines TRBV24-1 with TRBJ2-7; 10 bases match TRBD2. V was clipped by 3 bases and J by 2 bases; unmatched bases: 3. CDR1 and CDR2 from the germline V gene are KGHDR and SFDVKD. The CDR3 spans 15 residues. CDR3 loop: CATSDTLAGAYEQYF. Written as DNA, the CDR3 is TGTGCCACCAGTGATACCCTAGCGGGGGCCTACGAGCAGTACTTC.

This chain uses TRBV11-3 with TRBJ2-7; 11 bases are shared with TRBD2. In germline, CDR1 is SGHNT, CDR2 YENEEA. This CDR3 region has 13 residues. V lost 4 bases and J lost 7; bases outside the gene matches: 3. This chain's CDR3 is CASSSRLAGEQYF. Here the CDR3 DNA reads TGTGCCAGCAGCTCCAGACTAGCGGGAGAGCAGTACTTC.

V and J are TRBV4-1 and TRBJ1-5; D perhaps matches TRBD1 (5 bases). The germline V gene encodes CDR1 MGHRA and CDR2 YSYEKL. Trimming removed 5 bases at V and 5 bases at J, with 22 bases between. The CDR3 consists of 17 residues. The CDR3 protein is CASSDRLGGVRDQPQHF. DNA of the CDR3: TGCGCCAGCAGCGATAGACTGGGAGGGGTCAGGGATCAGCCCCAGCATTTT.

Comment on this clone: At one end the junction does not follow the germline gene, possibly because of a read error. The chain carries TRBV7-9 and TRBJ2-7; 9 positions match TRBD2. Germline V gene lookup returns CDR1 SEHNR and CDR2 FQNEAQ (reference sequence). The CDR3 spans 14 residues. CDR3 bases: TGTGCCAGCAGTTTAGCGGGGGTGTCCTACGAGCAGTACTTC. Protein: CASSLAGVSYEQYF. Complete variable domain (other parts from reference TRBV7-9 and TRBJ2-7): DTGVSQNPRHKITKRGQNVTFRCDPISEHNRLYWYRQTLGQGPEFLTYFQNEAQLEKSRLLSDRFSAERPKGSFSTLEIQRTEQGDSAMYLCASSLAGVSYEQYFGPGTRLTVT.

The J gene is TRBJ1-2, the V gene TRBV6-6; 7 nucleotides match TRBD1. Germline assignment: CDR1 MNHNY and CDR2 SVGAGI (reference sequence). Losses at the gene ends were 6 bases for V and 5 bases for J; bases not matched to a gene: 6. CDR3 length equals 13 residues. The chain's CDR3 is CASRSGTAYGYTF. The CDR3 nucleotides read TGTGCCAGCAGATCAGGGACAGCTTATGGCTACACCTTC.

The chain uses TRBV29-1 and TRBJ2-2; D unresolved. This CDR3 spans 12 amino acids. V dropped 6 bases and J dropped 0 bases, with 5 bases sitting between them. Looked up from germline, CDR1 is SQVTM and CDR2 is ANQGSEA. The CDR3 DNA sequence: TGCAGCGTATGGTCGAACACCGGGGAGCTGTTTTTT. Translated: CSVWSNTGELFF.

This clone appeared a few times. The chain carries TRBV12-3 or TRBV12-4 and TRBJ1-2, with 11 bases lining up with TRBD1. The CDR3 consists of 13 residues. The V and J ends lost 6 bases and 13 bases, in that order; junction bases with no gene match: 10. DNA of the CDR3: TGTGCCAGCAGACAGTCTTCAGGGACAGGGGGCACCTTC. Translation: CASRQSSGTGGTF.